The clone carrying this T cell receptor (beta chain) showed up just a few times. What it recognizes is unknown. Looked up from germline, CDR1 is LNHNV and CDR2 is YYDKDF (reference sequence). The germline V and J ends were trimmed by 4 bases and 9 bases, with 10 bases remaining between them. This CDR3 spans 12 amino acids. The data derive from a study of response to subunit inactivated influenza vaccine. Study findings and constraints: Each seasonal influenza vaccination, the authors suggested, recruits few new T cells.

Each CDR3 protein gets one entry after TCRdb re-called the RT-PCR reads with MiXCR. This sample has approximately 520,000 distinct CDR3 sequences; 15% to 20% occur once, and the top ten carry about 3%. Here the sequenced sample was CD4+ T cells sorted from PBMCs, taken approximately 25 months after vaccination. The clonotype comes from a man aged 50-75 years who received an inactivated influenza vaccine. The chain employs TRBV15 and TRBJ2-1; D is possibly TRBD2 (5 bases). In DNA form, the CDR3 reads TGTGCCACCAGCACGAGGGCGGGTGAGCAGTTCTTC. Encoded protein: CATSTRAGEQFF.